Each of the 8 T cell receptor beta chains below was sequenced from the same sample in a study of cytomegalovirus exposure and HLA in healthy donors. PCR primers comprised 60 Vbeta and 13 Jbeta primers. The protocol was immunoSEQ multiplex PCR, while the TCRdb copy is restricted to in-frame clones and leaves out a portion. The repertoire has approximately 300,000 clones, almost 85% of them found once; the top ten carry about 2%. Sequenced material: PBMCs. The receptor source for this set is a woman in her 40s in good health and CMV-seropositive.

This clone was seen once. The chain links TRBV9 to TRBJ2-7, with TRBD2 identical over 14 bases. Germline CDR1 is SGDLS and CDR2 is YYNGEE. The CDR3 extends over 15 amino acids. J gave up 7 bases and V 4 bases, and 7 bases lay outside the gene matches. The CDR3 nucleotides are TGTGCCAGCAGCACGGGACTAGCGGGGGCTGAGGAGCAGTACTTC. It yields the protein CASSTGLAGAEEQYF. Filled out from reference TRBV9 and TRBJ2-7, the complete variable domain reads DSGVTQTPKHLITATGQRVTLRCSPRSGDLSVYWYQQSLDQGLQFLIQYYNGEERAKGNILERFSAQQFPDLHSELNLSSLELGDSALYFCASSTGLAGAEEQYFGPGTRLTVT.

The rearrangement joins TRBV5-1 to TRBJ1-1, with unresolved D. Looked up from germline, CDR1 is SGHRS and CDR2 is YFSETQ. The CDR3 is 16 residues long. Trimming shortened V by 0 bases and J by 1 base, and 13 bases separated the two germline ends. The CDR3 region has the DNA TGCGCCAGCAGCTTGGGTCTTACAGTCCCGAACACTGAAGCTTTCTTT. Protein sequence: CASSLGLTVPNTEAFF.

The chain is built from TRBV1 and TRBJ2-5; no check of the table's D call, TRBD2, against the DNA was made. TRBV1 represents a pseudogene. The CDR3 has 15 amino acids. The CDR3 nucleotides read TGCACCAGCAGCCATCGTAGCGGGTACCAAGAGACCCAGTACTTC. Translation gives CTSSHRSGYQETQYF.

Here the CDR3 DNA reads TGCAGCGTTGTGGAAGACAGGGGGCCCGGAAACACCATATATTTT. Amino acid sequence: CSVVEDRGPGNTIYF. The V gene is TRBV29-1, the J gene TRBJ1-3, with 10 bases aligning to TRBD1. The V gene end was trimmed by 4 bases and the J gene end by 4 bases; junction bases not matched to a gene: 7. Germline CDR1 reads SQVTM; CDR2 reads ANQGSEA. This CDR3 is 15 amino acids long.

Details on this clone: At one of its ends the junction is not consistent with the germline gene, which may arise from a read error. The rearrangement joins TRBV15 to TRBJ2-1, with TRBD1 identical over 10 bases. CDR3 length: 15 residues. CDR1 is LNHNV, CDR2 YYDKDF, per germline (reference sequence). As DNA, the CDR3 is TGTGCCACCAGCCGAGAGGGACAGGGGTCTGGTGAGCAGTTCTTC. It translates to CATSREGQGSGEQFF.

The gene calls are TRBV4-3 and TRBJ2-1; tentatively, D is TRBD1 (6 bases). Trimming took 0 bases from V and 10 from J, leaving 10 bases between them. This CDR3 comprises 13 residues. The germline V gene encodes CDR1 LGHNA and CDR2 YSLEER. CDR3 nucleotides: TGCGCCAGCAGCCAAGAGGGGGCGTGGGAGCAGTTCTTC. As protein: CASSQEGAWEQFF.

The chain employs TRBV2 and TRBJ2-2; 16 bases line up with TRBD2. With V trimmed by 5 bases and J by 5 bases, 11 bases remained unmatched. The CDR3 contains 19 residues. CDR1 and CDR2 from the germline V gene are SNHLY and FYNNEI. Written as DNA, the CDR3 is TGTGCCAGCAGTACCCCAGGGACTAGCGGGAGGGCCAGGACCGGGGAGCTGTTTTTT. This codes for CASSTPGTSGRARTGELFF.

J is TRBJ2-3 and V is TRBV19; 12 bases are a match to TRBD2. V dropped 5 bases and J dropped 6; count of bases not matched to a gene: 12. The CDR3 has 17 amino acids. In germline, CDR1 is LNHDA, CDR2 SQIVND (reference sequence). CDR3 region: CASSAQRLAGVLDTQYF. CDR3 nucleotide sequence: TGTGCCAGTAGTGCGCAAAGACTAGCGGGAGTTTTGGATACGCAGTATTTT.